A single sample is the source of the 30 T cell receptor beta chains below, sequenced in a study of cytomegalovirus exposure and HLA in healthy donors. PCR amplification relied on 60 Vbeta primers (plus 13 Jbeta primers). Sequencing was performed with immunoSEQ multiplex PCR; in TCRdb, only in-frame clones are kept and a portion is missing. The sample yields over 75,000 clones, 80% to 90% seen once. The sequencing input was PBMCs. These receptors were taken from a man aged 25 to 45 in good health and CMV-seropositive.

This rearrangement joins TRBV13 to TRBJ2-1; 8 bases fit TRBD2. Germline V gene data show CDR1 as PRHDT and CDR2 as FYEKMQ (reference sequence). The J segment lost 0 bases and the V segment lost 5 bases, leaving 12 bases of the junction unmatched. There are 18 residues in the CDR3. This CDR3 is CASSPRGERESSYNEQFF. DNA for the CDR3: TGTGCCAGCAGCCCCCGGGGCGAGCGGGAGAGCTCCTACAATGAGCAGTTCTTC.

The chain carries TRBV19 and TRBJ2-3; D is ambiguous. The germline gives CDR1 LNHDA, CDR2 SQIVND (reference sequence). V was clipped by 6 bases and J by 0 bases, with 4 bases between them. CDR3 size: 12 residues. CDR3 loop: CASSLSTDTQYF. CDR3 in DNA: TGTGCCAGTAGCCTTAGCACAGATACGCAGTATTTT.

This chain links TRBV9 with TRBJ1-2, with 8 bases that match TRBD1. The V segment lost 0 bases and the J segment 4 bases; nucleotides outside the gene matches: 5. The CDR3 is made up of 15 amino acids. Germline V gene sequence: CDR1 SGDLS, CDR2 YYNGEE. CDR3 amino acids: CASSVATGGGYGYTF. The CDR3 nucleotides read TGTGCCAGCAGCGTAGCTACAGGGGGAGGCTATGGCTACACCTTC.

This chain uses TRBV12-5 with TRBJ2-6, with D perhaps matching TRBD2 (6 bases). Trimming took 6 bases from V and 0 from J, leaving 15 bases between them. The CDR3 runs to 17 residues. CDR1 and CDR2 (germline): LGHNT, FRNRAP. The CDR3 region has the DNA TGTGCTAGTGGAGGCGGGGAGGTTGGCTCTGGGGCCAACGTCCTGACTTTC. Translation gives CASGGGEVGSGANVLTF.

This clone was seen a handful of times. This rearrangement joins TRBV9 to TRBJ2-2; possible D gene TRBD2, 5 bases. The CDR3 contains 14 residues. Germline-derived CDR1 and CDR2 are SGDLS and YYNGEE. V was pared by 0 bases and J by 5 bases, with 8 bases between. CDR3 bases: TGTGCCAGCAGCGTAGAACCGGGGACCGGGGAGCTGTTTTTT. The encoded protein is CASSVEPGTGELFF.

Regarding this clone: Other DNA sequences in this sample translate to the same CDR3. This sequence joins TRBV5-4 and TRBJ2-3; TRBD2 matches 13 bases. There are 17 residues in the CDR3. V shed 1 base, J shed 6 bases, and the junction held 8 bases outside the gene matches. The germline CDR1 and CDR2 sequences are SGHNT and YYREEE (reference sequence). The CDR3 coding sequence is TGTGCCAGCAGCTTGTTTCTCGGACTAGCGGGAGCGGATACGCAGTATTTT. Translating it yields CASSLFLGLAGADTQYF.

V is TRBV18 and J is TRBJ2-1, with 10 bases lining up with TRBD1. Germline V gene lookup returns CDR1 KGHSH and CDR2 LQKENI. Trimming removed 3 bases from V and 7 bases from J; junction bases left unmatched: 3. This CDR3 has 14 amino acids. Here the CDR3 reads CASSPSGQGNEQFF. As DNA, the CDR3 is TGTGCCAGCTCACCTTCGGGACAGGGGAATGAGCAGTTCTTC.

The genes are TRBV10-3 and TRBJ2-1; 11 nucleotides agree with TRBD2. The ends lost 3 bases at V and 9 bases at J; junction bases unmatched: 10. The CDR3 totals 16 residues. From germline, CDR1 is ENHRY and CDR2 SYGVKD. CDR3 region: CAISDPTSGNPGEQFF. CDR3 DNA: TGTGCCATCAGTGACCCGACTAGCGGGAACCCTGGTGAGCAGTTCTTC.

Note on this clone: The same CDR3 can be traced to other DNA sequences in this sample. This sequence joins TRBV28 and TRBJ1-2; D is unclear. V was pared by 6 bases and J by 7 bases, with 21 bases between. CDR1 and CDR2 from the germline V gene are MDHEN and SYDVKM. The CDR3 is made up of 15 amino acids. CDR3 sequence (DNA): TGTGCCAGCAGCCAAGATGCGGGATTTGGCGGTGGCTACACCTTC. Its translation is CASSQDAGFGGGYTF.

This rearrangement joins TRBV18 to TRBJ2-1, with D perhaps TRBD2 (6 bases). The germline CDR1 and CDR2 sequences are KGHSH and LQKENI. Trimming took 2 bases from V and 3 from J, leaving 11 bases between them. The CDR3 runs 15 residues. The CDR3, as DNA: TGTGCCAGCTCACCAAAGCGGGCCGACTACAATGAGCAGTTCTTC. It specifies CASSPKRADYNEQFF.

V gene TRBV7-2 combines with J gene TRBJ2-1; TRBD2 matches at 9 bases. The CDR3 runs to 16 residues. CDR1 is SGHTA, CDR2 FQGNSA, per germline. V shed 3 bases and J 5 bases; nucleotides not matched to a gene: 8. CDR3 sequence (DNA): TGTGCCAGCAGCTTTTTGGGACTAGCACCGGACAATGAGCAGTTCTTC. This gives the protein CASSFLGLAPDNEQFF.

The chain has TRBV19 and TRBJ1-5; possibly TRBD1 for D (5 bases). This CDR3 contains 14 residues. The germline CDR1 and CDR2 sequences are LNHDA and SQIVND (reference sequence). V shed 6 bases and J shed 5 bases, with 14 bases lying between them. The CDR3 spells CASRDTGPHQPQHF. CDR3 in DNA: TGTGCCAGTAGGGACACTGGGCCACATCAGCCCCAGCATTTT.

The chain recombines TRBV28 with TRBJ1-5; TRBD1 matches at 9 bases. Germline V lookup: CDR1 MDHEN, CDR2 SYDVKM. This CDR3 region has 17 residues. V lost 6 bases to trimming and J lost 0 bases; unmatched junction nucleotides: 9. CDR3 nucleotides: TGTGCCAGCAGGCCGGGACAGGGAGATGATAGCAATCAGCCCCAGCATTTT. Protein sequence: CASRPGQGDDSNQPQHF.

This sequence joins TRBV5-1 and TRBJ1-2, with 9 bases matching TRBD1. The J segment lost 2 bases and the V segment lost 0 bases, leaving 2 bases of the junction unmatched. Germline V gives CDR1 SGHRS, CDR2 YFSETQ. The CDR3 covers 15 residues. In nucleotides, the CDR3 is TGCGCCAGCAGCTTGGGGGACAGGGAAAACTATGGCTACACCTTC. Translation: CASSLGDRENYGYTF.

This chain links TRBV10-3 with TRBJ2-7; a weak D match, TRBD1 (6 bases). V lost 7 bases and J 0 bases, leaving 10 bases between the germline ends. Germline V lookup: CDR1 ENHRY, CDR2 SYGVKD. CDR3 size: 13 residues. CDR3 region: CAITGQSSYEQYF. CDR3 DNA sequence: TGTGCCATCACAGGACAGAGCTCCTACGAGCAGTACTTC.

CDR3 nucleotide sequence: TGTGCCAGCTCAGACAGGGCCGGGGAGCTGTTTTTT. It yields the protein CASSDRAGELFF. The genes are TRBV18 and TRBJ2-2, with 7 bases aligning to TRBD1. This CDR3 is 12 amino acids long. V shed 5 bases, J shed 6 bases, and the junction held 0 bases outside the gene matches. CDR1 is KGHSH, CDR2 LQKENI, per germline.

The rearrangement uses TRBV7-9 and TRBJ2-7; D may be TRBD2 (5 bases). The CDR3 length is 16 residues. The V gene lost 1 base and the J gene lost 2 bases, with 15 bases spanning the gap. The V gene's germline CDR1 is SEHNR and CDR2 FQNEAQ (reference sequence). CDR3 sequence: CASSLGRQVQPYEQYF. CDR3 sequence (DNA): TGTGCCAGCAGCTTAGGGAGGCAGGTTCAACCCTACGAGCAGTACTTC.

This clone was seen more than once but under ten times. The CDR3 bases are TGTGCCAGCAGCCCCGGGCCAGGGTCCTACAATGAGCAGTTCTTC. It encodes CASSPGPGSYNEQFF. The chain carries TRBV5-6 and TRBJ2-1; D might be TRBD1 (5 bases). This CDR3 region has 15 residues. Germline CDR1 reads SGHDT; CDR2 reads YYEEEE. V gave up 4 bases and J gave up 1 base, with 12 bases separating them.

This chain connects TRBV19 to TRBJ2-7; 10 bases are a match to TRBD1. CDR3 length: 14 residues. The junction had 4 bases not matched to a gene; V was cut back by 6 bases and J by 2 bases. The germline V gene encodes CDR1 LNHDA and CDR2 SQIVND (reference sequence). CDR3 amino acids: CASSEGQGTYEQYF. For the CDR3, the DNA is TGTGCCAGTAGCGAGGGACAGGGGACCTACGAGCAGTACTTC.

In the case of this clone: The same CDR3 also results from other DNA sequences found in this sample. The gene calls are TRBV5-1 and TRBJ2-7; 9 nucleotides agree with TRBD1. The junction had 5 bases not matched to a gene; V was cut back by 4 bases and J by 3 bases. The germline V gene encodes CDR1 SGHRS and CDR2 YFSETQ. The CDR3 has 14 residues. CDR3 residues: CASSLGQGGYEQYF. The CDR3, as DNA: TGCGCCAGCAGCCTGGGACAGGGTGGCTACGAGCAGTACTTC.

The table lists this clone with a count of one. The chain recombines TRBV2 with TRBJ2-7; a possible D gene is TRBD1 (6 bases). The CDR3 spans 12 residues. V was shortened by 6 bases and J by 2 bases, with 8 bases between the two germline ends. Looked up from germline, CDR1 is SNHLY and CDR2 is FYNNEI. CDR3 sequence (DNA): TGTGCCAGCAGGAAGGGGGCCTACGAGCAGTACTTC. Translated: CASRKGAYEQYF. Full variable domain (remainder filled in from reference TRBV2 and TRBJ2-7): EPEVTQTPSHQVTQMGQEVILRCVPISNHLYFYWYRQILGQKVEFLVSFYNNEISEKSEIFDDQFSVERPDGSNFTLKIRSTKLEDSAMYFCASRKGAYEQYFGPGTRLTVT.

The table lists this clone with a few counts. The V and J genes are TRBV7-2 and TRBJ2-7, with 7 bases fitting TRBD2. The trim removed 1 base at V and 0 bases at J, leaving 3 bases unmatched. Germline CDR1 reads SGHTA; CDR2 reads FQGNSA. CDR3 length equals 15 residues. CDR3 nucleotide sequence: TGTGCCAGCAGCTTAGAGGCTAGCGGCTCCTACGAGCAGTACTTC. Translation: CASSLEASGSYEQYF. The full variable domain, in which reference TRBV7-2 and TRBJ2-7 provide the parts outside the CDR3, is GAGVSQSPSNKVTEKGKDVELRCDPISGHTALYWYRQSLGQGLEFLIYFQGNSAPDKSGLPSDRFSAERTGGSVSTLTIQRTQQEDSAVYLCASSLEASGSYEQYFGPGTRLTVT.

The CDR3, as DNA: TGTGCCAGCAGCTTAGCGGCTAGCGGGAGGTTTCGGGATGAGCAGTTCTTC. Its protein product is CASSLAASGRFRDEQFF. The rearrangement joins TRBV7-9 to TRBJ2-1, with 11 bases identical to TRBD2. CDR3 size: 17 residues. Germline values: CDR1 SEHNR, CDR2 FQNEAQ (reference sequence). V trimming: 0 bases; J trimming: 8 bases; junction bases outside the gene matches: 9.

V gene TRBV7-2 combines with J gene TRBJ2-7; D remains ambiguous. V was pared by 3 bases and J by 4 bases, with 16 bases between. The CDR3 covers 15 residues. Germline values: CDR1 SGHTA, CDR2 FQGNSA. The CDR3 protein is CASSFALGSGYEQYF. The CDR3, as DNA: TGTGCCAGCAGCTTTGCCCTTGGTTCCGGGTACGAGCAGTACTTC. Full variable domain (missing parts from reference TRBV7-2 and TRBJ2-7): GAGVSQSPSNKVTEKGKDVELRCDPISGHTALYWYRQSLGQGLEFLIYFQGNSAPDKSGLPSDRFSAERTGGSVSTLTIQRTQQEDSAVYLCASSFALGSGYEQYFGPGTRLTVT.

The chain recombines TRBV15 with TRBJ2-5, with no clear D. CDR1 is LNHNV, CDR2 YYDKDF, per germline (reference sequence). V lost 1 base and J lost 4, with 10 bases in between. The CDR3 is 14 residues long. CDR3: CATSRARLPETQYF. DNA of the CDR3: TGTGCCACCAGCAGAGCCAGACTTCCAGAGACCCAGTACTTC. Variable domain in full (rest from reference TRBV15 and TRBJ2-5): DAMVIQNPRYQVTQFGKPVTLSCSQTLNHNVMYWYQQKSSQAPKLLFHYYDKDFNNEADTPDNFQSRRPNTSFCFLDIRSPGLGDTAMYLCATSRARLPETQYFGPGTRLLVL.

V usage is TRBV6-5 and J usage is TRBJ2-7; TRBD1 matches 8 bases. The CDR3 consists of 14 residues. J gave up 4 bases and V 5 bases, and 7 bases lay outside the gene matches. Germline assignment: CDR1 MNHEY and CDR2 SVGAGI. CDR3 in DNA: TGTGCCAGCAGTCGTGGACAGGGCCAGTACGAGCAGTACTTC. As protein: CASSRGQGQYEQYF.

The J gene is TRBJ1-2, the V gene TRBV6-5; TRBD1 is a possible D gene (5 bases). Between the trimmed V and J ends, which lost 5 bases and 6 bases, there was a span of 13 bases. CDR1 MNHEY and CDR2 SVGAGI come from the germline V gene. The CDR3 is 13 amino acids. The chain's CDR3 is CASSITGGDGYTF. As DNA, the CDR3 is TGTGCCAGCAGTATAACAGGCGGAGATGGCTACACCTTC.

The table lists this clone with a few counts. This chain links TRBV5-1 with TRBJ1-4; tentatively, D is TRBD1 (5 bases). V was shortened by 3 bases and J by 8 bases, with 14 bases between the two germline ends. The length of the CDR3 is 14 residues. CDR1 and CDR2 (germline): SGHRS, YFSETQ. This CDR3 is CASSSPPGEEKLFF. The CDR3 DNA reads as TGCGCCAGCAGCTCCCCGCCGGGGGAGGAAAAACTGTTTTTT. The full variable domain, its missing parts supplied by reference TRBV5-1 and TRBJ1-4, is KAGVTQTPRYLIKTRGQQVTLSCSPISGHRSVSWYQQTPGQGLQFLFEYFSETQRNKGNFPGRFSGRQFSNSRSEMNVSTLELGDSALYLCASSSPPGEEKLFFGSGTQLSVL.

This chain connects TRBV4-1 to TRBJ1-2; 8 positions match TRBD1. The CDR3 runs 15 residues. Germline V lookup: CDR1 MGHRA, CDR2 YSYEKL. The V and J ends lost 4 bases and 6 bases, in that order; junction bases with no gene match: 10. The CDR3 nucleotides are TGCGCCAGCAGCCTCCACCAGGACAGGGCGAATGGCTACACCTTC. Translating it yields CASSLHQDRANGYTF.

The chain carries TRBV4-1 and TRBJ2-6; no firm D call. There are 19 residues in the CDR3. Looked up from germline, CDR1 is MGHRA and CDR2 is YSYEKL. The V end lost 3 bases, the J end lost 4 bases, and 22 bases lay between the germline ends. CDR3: CASSHLTAGSYRGANVLTF. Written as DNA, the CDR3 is TGCGCCAGCAGCCACCTAACCGCCGGGTCTTATAGAGGGGCCAACGTCCTGACTTTC.